Below, one T cell receptor beta chain is given with its context. The antigen is undetermined. Healthy Caucasians provided all donations. CDR1 and CDR2 from the germline V gene are SGHTA and FQGNSA. The CDR3 runs to 17 residues. V was shortened by 5 bases and J by 3 bases, with 19 bases between the two germline ends. The sample belongs to a study of identical twins. Overall study results and limits: Abundant beta clonotypes from cord blood bore fewer insertions; memory repertoires lacked this pattern.

TCRdb called the 5' RACE reads again in MiXCR, with one record for every CDR3 protein. The sample consists of around 680,000 distinct CDR3 sequences, over 8.5% of them appearing once. The same data also contributed to another study, on yellow fever vaccine responses in identical twins. In that study: Reported findings indicate that twins' vaccine T cell responses seemed partially convergent, partially personalized.

This chain connects TRBV7-2 to TRBJ1-4; D unclear. The source material was PBMCs. The receptor was derived from a woman between 18 and 29 years old in good health. As DNA, the CDR3 is TGTGCCAGCAGCCCGAAAGCGGGGAGGTGGTCTAATGAAAAACTGTTTTTT. This encodes CASSPKAGRWSNEKLFF.